This T cell receptor beta chain comes out of a study of beta chain features in type 1 diabetes. Overall study context: Healthy donors, compared against patients, showed similar age, gender and cell yields.

Findings of the study overall: A pattern of fewer insertions and more deletions at VDJ junctions was seen in type 1 diabetes patients. Relative to healthy donors, patients appeared to have naive, central memory and Treg TCRB repertoires that were more similar. Among patients with Type 1 diabetes, TCRB CDR3s were moderately but significantly shorter in every one of the four CD4+ subsets.

CDR1 is GTSNPN and CDR2 is SVGIG in the germline V gene (reference sequence). CDR3 length equals 16 residues. The trim removed 2 bases at V and 5 bases at J, leaving 6 bases unmatched. The authors reverse transcribed all of the isolated RNA, so sequencing captured expressed TCRB transcripts. Sequencing used immunoSEQ multiplex PCR; TCRdb keeps in-frame clones, though not all of them. Here the sample spans about 130,000 clones, about 9.2% being singletons. Remarks on this clone: Its specificity is not known.

The rearrangement links TRBV30 to TRBJ2-3; 14 nucleotides align to TRBD2. The TCR sequence derives from a man between 18 and 29 years old in good health. The sequenced sample consisted of central memory CD4+ T cells from blood. The CDR3 nucleotides are TGTGCCTGGAGTATCGACGGGACTAGCGGGGGAGATACGCAGTATTTT. It specifies CAWSIDGTSGGDTQYF.